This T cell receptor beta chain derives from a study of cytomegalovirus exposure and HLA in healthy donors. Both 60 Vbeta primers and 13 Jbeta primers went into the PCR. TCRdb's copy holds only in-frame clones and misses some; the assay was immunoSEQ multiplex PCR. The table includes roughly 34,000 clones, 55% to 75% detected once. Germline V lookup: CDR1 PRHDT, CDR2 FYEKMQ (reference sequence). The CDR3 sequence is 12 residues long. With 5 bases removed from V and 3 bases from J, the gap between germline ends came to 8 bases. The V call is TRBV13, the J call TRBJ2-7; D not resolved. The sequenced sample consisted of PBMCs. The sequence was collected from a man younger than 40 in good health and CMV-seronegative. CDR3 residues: CASSLRNYEQYF. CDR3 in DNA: TGTGCCAGCAGCCTGCGAAACTACGAGCAGTACTTC.